This T cell receptor beta chain was identified in a study of T cells after yellow fever vaccination. Turning to this clonotype: The target antigen is unknown.

Between the trimmed V and J ends, which lost 0 bases and 0 bases, there was a span of 9 bases. The CDR3 loop spans 16 amino acids. Germline V gene sequence: CDR1 PRHDT, CDR2 FYEKMQ (reference sequence). Study-wide results and caveats: The study re-detected most primary-vaccination clones after the booster (approximately 96% CD4, around 90% CD8). The study noted that FACS-sorted repertoires could contain abundant clonotypes contaminating from the bulk population.

Template-switching 5'RACE yielded the TCR cDNA; a universal primer site and UMIs were added in the process. TCRdb re-analysed the 5' RACE reads in MiXCR, keeping a single row per CDR3 protein. The sample contains under 200,000 distinct CDR3 sequences, 9.5% to 12% of which appear only once. The sample consisted of CD8+ T cells sorted from PBMCs, taken 15 days after the yellow fever booster vaccination. J is TRBJ1-5 and V is TRBV13; D gene ambiguous. This TCR was recovered from a man in his late teens or twenties who received the YFV17D yellow fever vaccine. CDR3 loop: CASSLGAGTSNQPQHF. Here the CDR3 DNA reads TGTGCCAGCAGCTTAGGCGCGGGAACTAGCAATCAGCCCCAGCATTTT. The full variable domain, completed using reference TRBV13 and TRBJ1-5, is AAGVIQSPRHLIKEKRETATLKCYPIPRHDTVYWYQQGPGQDPQFLISFYEKMQSDKGSIPDRFSAQQFSDYHSELNMSSLELGDSALYFCASSLGAGTSNQPQHFGDGTRLSIL.